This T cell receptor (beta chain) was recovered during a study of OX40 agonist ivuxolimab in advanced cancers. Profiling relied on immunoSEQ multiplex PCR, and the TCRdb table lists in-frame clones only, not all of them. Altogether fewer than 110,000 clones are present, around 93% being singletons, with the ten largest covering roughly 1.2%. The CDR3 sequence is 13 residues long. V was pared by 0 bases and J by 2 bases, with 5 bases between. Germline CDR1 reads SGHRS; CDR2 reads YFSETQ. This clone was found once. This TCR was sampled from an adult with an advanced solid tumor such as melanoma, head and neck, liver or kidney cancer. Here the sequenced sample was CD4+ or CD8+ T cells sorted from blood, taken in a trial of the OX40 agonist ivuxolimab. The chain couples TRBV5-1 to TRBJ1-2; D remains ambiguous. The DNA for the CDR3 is TGCGCCAGCAGCTTGGCGGGGAACTATGGCTACACCTTC. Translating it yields CASSLAGNYGYTF.